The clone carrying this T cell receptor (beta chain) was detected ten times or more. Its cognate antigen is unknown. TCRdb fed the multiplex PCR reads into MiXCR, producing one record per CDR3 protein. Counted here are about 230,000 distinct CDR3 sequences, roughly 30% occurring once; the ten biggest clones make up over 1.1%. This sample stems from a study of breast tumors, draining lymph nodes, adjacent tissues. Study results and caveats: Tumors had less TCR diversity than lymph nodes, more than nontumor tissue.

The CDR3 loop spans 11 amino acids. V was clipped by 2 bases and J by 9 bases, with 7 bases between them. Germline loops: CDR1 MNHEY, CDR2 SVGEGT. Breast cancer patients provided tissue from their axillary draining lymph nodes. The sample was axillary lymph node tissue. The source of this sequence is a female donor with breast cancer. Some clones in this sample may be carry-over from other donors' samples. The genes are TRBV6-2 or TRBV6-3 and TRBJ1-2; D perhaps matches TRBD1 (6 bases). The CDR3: CASSYGDSYTF. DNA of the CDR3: TGTGCCAGCAGTTACGGGGACAGCTACACCTTC.